Listed below are T cell receptor beta chains from one sample, sequenced in a study of shared clonotypes between healthy human individuals. TCRdb's table, derived via immunoSEQ multiplex PCR, lists solely in-frame clones and lacks some. The profile covers about 490,000 clones, with 60% to 85% appearing a single time and under 15% taken by the ten largest. Sequenced sample: PBMCs. All receptors come from a woman aged 35 to 49 in good health. Some clones in this sample may be carry-over from other donors' samples. The CDR3 runs from the conserved cysteine through the conserved F or W. A D gene is named only where the DNA matches it firmly. Clone size appears in some rows only: once, few, many, or a class for an expanded clone.

D	J	size	V	CDR3	DNA
TRBD1	TRBJ1-2	.	TRBV11-2	CASRLLGGGYGYTF	TGTGCCAGCCGCCTCTTAGGGGGCGGGTATGGCTACACCTTC
TRBD1	TRBJ1-4	.	TRBV19	CASSITGVVEKLFF	TGTGCCAGTAGTATTACAGGGGTGGTGGAAAAACTGTTTTTT
.	TRBJ2-7	many	TRBV4-1	CASSPMGGVSYEQYF	TGCGCCAGCAGCCCGATGGGCGGGGTTTCCTACGAGCAGTACTTC
.	TRBJ1-6	.	TRBV7-9	CASSLGNSPLHF	TGTGCCAGCAGCTTAGGGAATTCACCCCTCCACTTT
.	TRBJ2-2	.	TRBV10-3	CAISEGGTGNTGELFF	TGTGCCATCAGCGAGGGAGGGACAGGGAACACCGGGGAGCTGTTTTTT
.	TRBJ2-7	.	TRBV11-2	CASSRGIRAEQYF	TGTGCCAGCTCCAGGGGCATACGTGCCGAGCAGTACTTC
.	TRBJ2-4	few	TRBV2	CASNKDSLAKNIQCF	TGTGCCAGCAACAAAGACTCCCTAGCCAAAAACATTCAGTGCTTC
.	TRBJ2-3	.	TRBV18	CASSPLQEGTDTQYF	TGTGCCAGCTCACCACTCCAAGAGGGCACAGATACGCAGTATTTT
TRBD2	TRBJ2-1	.	TRBV5-4	CASSSRTSSDEQFF	TGTGCCAGCAGCTCCCGGACTAGCTCCGATGAGCAGTTCTTC
.	TRBJ2-1	once	TRBV5-6	CASSLGESSYNEQFF	TGTGCCAGCAGCTTGGGCGAGAGCTCCTACAATGAGCAGTTCTTC
.	TRBJ2-7	.	TRBV6-1	CASSGPAAYEQYF	TGTGCCAGCAGTGGCCCCGCAGCATACGAGCAGTACTTC
TRBD2	TRBJ2-1	.	TRBV9	CASSVVPTSGRRNEQFF	TGTGCCAGCAGCGTAGTCCCCACTAGCGGGAGGCGGAATGAGCAGTTCTTC
.	TRBJ1-3	once	TRBV5-1	CASSYGFRGNTIYF	TGCGCCAGCAGCTACGGTTTCAGAGGAAACACCATATATTTT
TRBD2	TRBJ2-1	.	TRBV6-5	CASSYSGRGVYNEQFF	TGTGCCAGCAGTTACTCTGGCCGGGGGGTCTACAATGAGCAGTTCTTC
TRBD2	TRBJ2-2	.	TRBV2	CASRGTSGTGELFF	TGTGCCAGCCGGGGGACTAGCGGGACCGGGGAGCTGTTTTTT
TRBD1	TRBJ2-7	once	TRBV7-8	CASRGQGAYEQYF	TGTGCCAGCAGGGGACAGGGGGCTTACGAGCAGTACTTC
.	TRBJ1-2	.	TRBV6-1	CASSEAHGGGDGYTF	TGTGCCAGCAGTGAAGCGCACGGAGGAGGGGATGGCTACACCTTC
TRBD1	TRBJ2-5	few	TRBV5-1	CASSLEGTAQETQYF	TGCGCCAGCAGCTTGGAGGGGACAGCACAAGAGACCCAGTACTTC
.	TRBJ2-7	few	TRBV5-1	CASSLVPGSPYEQYF	TGCGCCAGCAGCTTGGTTCCAGGGTCCCCCTACGAGCAGTACTTC
TRBD1	TRBJ2-6	.	TRBV2	CASDRGITHISGANVLTF	TGTGCCAGTGACAGGGGGATCACCCACATCTCTGGGGCCAACGTCCTGACTTTC
TRBD1	TRBJ2-3	.	TRBV5-1	CASSLGAGGTDTQYF	TGCGCCAGCAGCTTGGGAGCAGGGGGAACAGATACGCAGTATTTT
.	TRBJ2-4	.	TRBV7-9	CASSLDRVGNIQYF	TGTGCCAGCAGCTTAGACAGGGTGGGGAACATTCAGTACTTC
.	TRBJ2-3	.	TRBV25-1	CASSEYGKDTQYF	TGTGCCAGCAGTGAATATGGCAAAGATACGCAGTATTTT
TRBD2	TRBJ2-7	.	TRBV6-6	CASRDSGRVYEQYF	TGTGCCAGCAGGGACAGCGGGAGGGTCTACGAGCAGTACTTC
.	TRBJ2-7	.	TRBV15	CATSRGAAEWESSYEQYF	TGTGCCACCAGCAGAGGGGCAGCGGAGTGGGAGAGCTCCTACGAGCAGTACTTC
.	TRBJ1-1	.	TRBV7-8	CASSLAGRTEAFF	TGTGCCAGCAGCTTAGCAGGGAGGACTGAAGCTTTCTTT
TRBD2	TRBJ2-3	.	TRBV7-2	CASSLGASGYSTDTQYF	TGTGCCAGCAGCTTAGGGGCTAGCGGGTATAGCACAGATACGCAGTATTTT
.	TRBJ2-7	.	TRBV20-1	CSGLSSYEQYF	TGCAGCGGACTTAGCTCCTACGAGCAGTACTTC
.	TRBJ2-6	.	TRBV30	CAWSVHLRSGANVLTF	TGTGCCTGGAGTGTACACCTCCGCTCTGGGGCCAACGTCCTGACTTTC
.	TRBJ1-1	.	TRBV7-8	CASSLRGSNTEAFF	TGTGCCAGCAGCTTAAGGGGATCGAACACTGAAGCTTTCTTT
.	TRBJ2-7	.	TRBV6-6	CASSLPQTSSYEQYF	TGTGCCAGCAGCTTGCCCCAGACAAGCTCCTACGAGCAGTACTTC
.	TRBJ1-5	few	TRBV2	CASSEVRAGNQPQHF	TGTGCCAGCAGTGAAGTGAGGGCGGGGAACCAGCCCCAGCATTTT
.	TRBJ2-3	few	TRBV28	CASGSTRDTQYF	TGTGCCAGCGGCTCCACCCGGGATACGCAGTATTTT
.	TRBJ1-1	.	TRBV25-1	CASSDYTGPTEAFF	TGTGCCAGCAGTGACTACACAGGGCCCACTGAAGCTTTCTTT
TRBD1	TRBJ2-1	.	TRBV18	CASSRAGGIYNEQFF	TGTGCCAGCTCACGGGCAGGGGGAATATACAATGAGCAGTTCTTC
.	TRBJ2-5	.	TRBV28	CASSPNLGETQYF	TGTGCCAGCAGTCCCAACCTAGGAGAGACCCAGTACTTC
TRBD2	TRBJ2-2	once	TRBV7-6	CASSPLSGLAGTTGELFF	TGTGCCAGCAGCCCCCTGTCAGGGCTAGCGGGGACCACCGGGGAGCTGTTTTTT
TRBD1	TRBJ1-1	few	TRBV5-1	CASSNTGGLNTEAFF	TGCGCCAGCAGCAATACAGGGGGCCTGAACACTGAAGCTTTCTTT
.	TRBJ2-3	.	TRBV9	CASSVTFADTQYF	TGTGCCAGCAGCGTAACTTTTGCAGATACGCAGTATTTT
.	TRBJ1-1	.	TRBV4-2	CASSQEGGGVNTEAFF	TGTGCCAGCAGCCAAGAAGGAGGTGGGGTGAACACTGAAGCTTTCTTT
.	TRBJ2-1	.	TRBV29-1	CSVEVSGNNEQFF	TGCAGCGTTGAAGTTTCAGGGAACAATGAGCAGTTCTTC
TRBD2	TRBJ2-1	.	TRBV7-9	CASSFSGGSEQFF	TGTGCCAGCAGCTTTAGCGGGGGGAGTGAGCAGTTCTTC
TRBD1	TRBJ2-7	many	TRBV30	CAWMGTGSYEQYF	TGTGCCTGGATGGGGACAGGCTCCTACGAGCAGTACTTC
.	TRBJ2-7	.	TRBV13	CASSPGRTIYEQYF	TGTGCCAGCAGCCCGGGACGGACGATCTACGAGCAGTACTTC
TRBD2	TRBJ2-1	few	TRBV7-3	CASSLRPELAGDLFF	TGTGCCAGCAGCTTACGCCCTGAACTAGCGGGAGACTTGTTCTTC
TRBD1	TRBJ2-7	.	TRBV7-8	CASSPPRQGSYEQYF	TGTGCCAGCAGCCCCCCGAGACAGGGCTCCTACGAGCAGTACTTC
.	TRBJ2-5	.	TRBV2	CASSLDRGQEETQYF	TGTGCCAGCAGTTTGGACAGAGGGCAGGAAGAGACCCAGTACTTC
TRBD1	TRBJ1-5	.	TRBV7-8	CASSGHRGIGNQPQHF	TGTGCCAGCAGCGGTCACAGGGGGATAGGCAATCAGCCCCAGCATTTT
.	TRBJ1-1	.	TRBV30	CAWSGERTEAFF	TGTGCCTGGAGTGGGGAGAGGACAGAAGCTTTCTTT
TRBD2	TRBJ2-1	.	TRBV11-2	CASSLLSGSSYNEQFF	TGTGCCAGCAGCCTCCTAAGCGGGAGCTCCTACAATGAGCAGTTCTTC
TRBD1	TRBJ2-7	.	TRBV6-6	CASSTGQPSYEQYF	TGTGCCAGCAGTACGGGACAGCCTTCCTACGAGCAGTACTTC
.	TRBJ2-7	few	TRBV4-2	CASSQSSSSYEQYF	TGTGCCAGCAGCCAATCCTCGAGCTCCTACGAGCAGTACTTC
TRBD2	TRBJ2-1	few	TRBV30	CAWSALAGSGKQFF	TGTGCCTGGAGTGCACTAGCGGGCTCGGGGAAGCAGTTCTTC
.	TRBJ1-3	.	TRBV19	CASTPGQGSGNTIYF	TGTGCCAGTACCCCAGGACAAGGCTCTGGAAACACCATATATTTT